The clone carrying this T cell receptor beta chain was picked up a small number of times. Germline assignment: CDR1 MGHRA and CDR2 YSYEKL. J was trimmed by 2 bases and V by 1 base; bases with no gene match: 12. The CDR3 consists of 18 residues. The data originate from a study of blood T cell repertoires in COVID-19. As for the study in general: Specimens from acute and convalescent COVID-19 originated in the United States, Italy and Spain.

Assay: immunoSEQ multiplex PCR; the TCRdb copy retains only in-frame clones and omits some. The repertoire includes 150,000 to 200,000 clones, roughly 87% of them detected once, and about 6% sits in the top ten. Sequencing used peripheral blood. The rearrangement uses TRBV4-1 and TRBJ2-7; 9 bases match TRBD1. This sequence originates from a woman aged 40 to 50 with acute or convalescent COVID-19. In DNA, the CDR3 is TGCGCCAGCAGCCAAGGGCTTCGTGACCGGGACAGGGCCTACGAGCAGTACTTC. Protein sequence: CASSQGLRDRDRAYEQYF.